The 20 T cell receptor beta chains below come from one sample, sequenced in a study of CD8 T cells in Susac syndrome. cDNA came from 0.5 to 1 ug RNA primed by random hexamers. TCRdb re-called the immunoSEQ multiplex PCR reads with MiXCR, one entry per CDR3 protein. The sample includes approximately 220,000 distinct CDR3 sequences, roughly 92% of them seen just once. The specimen sequenced was CD8+ T cells from PBMCs. The receptors originated from a human donor with multiple sclerosis.

This CDR3 reads CASSFGGLGNQPQHF. CDR3 sequence (DNA): TGTGCCAGCAGCTTTGGGGGGTTGGGCAATCAGCCCCAGCATTTT. This rearrangement joins TRBV7-2 to TRBJ1-5; D perhaps matches TRBD1 (5 bases). Trimming stripped 3 bases from V and 2 bases from J, with 11 bases between. The CDR3 contains 15 residues. Germline V CDR1 and CDR2: SGHTA, FQGNSA.

In regard to this clonotype: Without the conserved terminal phenylalanine or tryptophan, this CDR3 likely stems from a read error. CDR3 in DNA: TGTGCCAGCAGCTCCGGACAGCACAATGAGCAGTTCCTC. This encodes CASSSGQHNEQFL. The chain recombines TRBV13 with TRBJ2-1; TRBD1 is a possible D gene (6 bases). With 4 bases removed from V and 5 bases from J, the gap between germline ends came to 9 bases. Germline V gene lookup returns CDR1 PRHDT and CDR2 FYEKMQ (reference sequence). The CDR3 totals 13 residues.

This clonotype was detected once. The V and J genes are TRBV29-1 and TRBJ1-2, with D maybe TRBD1 (6 bases). The germline gives CDR1 SQVTM, CDR2 ANQGSEA. V lost 5 bases and J 6 bases, leaving 16 bases between the germline ends. This CDR3 contains 13 residues. The CDR3: CSVLLPGGHGYTF. For the CDR3, the DNA is TGCAGCGTTCTTTTACCGGGGGGCCATGGCTACACCTTC. Looking up the rest from reference TRBV29-1 and TRBJ1-2 gives the full variable domain: SAVISQKPSRDICQRGTSLTIQCQVDSQVTMMFWYRQQPGQSLTLIATANQGSEATYESGFVIDKFPISRPNLTFSTLTVSNMSPEDSSIYLCSVLLPGGHGYTFGSGTRLTVV.

J is TRBJ2-7 and V is TRBV27, with 7 bases that match TRBD1. V lost 5 bases to trimming and J lost 3 bases; unmatched junction nucleotides: 10. Germline assignment: CDR1 MNHEY and CDR2 SMNVEV (reference sequence). The length of the CDR3 is 15 residues. The CDR3 sequence is CASSRPGTAVYEQYF. The CDR3, as DNA: TGTGCCAGCAGTCGGCCCGGGACAGCAGTCTACGAGCAGTACTTC.

V is TRBV20-1 and J is TRBJ2-3; D may be TRBD1 or TRBD2 (5 bases each). This CDR3 has 13 residues. V lost 2 bases and J lost 2, with 8 bases in between. Germline CDR1 reads DFQATT; CDR2 reads SNEGSKA (reference sequence). The CDR3 here is CSARSGHTDTQYF. DNA of the CDR3: TGCAGTGCTAGAAGCGGACACACAGATACGCAGTATTTT.

The chain recombines TRBV9 with TRBJ2-3; no clear D. The CDR3 has 12 amino acids. The germline V gene encodes CDR1 SGDLS and CDR2 YYNGEE. The ends were cut back, 6 bases at V and 5 bases at J, with 10 bases in the middle. The CDR3 DNA reads as TGTGCCAGCAACACGTATGGAGATACGCAGTATTTT. Translating it yields CASNTYGDTQYF.

The chain joins TRBV12-3 or TRBV12-4 to TRBJ1-1; D perhaps matches TRBD1 (6 bases). This CDR3 comprises 12 residues. With 3 bases removed from V and 7 bases from J, the gap between germline ends came to 9 bases. Here the CDR3 reads CASSFRGSEAFF. CDR3 nucleotides: TGTGCCAGCAGTTTCAGGGGTAGTGAAGCTTTCTTT.

This chain uses TRBV11-2 with TRBJ1-3; D unresolved. Germline V lookup: CDR1 SGHAT, CDR2 FQNNGV. V was cut by 5 bases and J by 0 bases, with 8 bases left in between. The CDR3 has 14 residues. CDR3: CASSPATSGNTIYF. The CDR3 nucleotides read TGTGCCAGCAGCCCGGCGACCTCTGGAAACACCATATATTTT. The entire variable domain, with the rest obtained from reference TRBV11-2 and TRBJ1-3, is as follows: EAGVAQSPRYKIIEKRQSVAFWCNPISGHATLYWYQQILGQGPKLLIQFQNNGVVDDSQLPKDRFSAERLKGVDSTLKIQPAKLEDSAVYLCASSPATSGNTIYFGEGSWLTVV.

The chain is built from TRBV27 and TRBJ2-1; 9 bases match TRBD2. CDR3 length equals 16 residues. V trimming: 6 bases; J trimming: 4 bases; junction bases outside the gene matches: 10. Germline V lookup: CDR1 MNHEY, CDR2 SMNVEV (reference sequence). CDR3 DNA sequence: TGTGCCAGCAGCCCGACAGGAGCGGGAGGATACAATGAGCAGTTCTTC. As protein: CASSPTGAGGYNEQFF.

In this sample, this clonotype turned up a few times. The chain employs TRBV29-1 and TRBJ1-1; D is unclear. Germline lookup yields CDR1 SQVTM and CDR2 ANQGSEA. The V end lost 5 bases, the J end lost 11 bases, and 15 bases lay between the germline ends. The CDR3 consists of 11 residues. The DNA for the CDR3 is TGCAGCGTTAAGGTCCAGCGGTGGGCTTTCTTT. As protein: CSVKVQRWAFF.

The V and J genes are TRBV7-9 and TRBJ2-3; 11 nucleotides match TRBD2. The CDR3 extends over 19 amino acids. The V and J ends lost 5 bases and 1 base, in that order; junction bases with no gene match: 14. The germline V gene encodes CDR1 SEHNR and CDR2 FQNEAQ (reference sequence). In DNA form, the CDR3 reads TGTGCCAGCAGCCCCGAACTAGCGGGGGCCCGCTCTCGCACAGATACGCAGTATTTT. It is translated as CASSPELAGARSRTDTQYF.

The chain recombines TRBV6-5 with TRBJ2-2, with D perhaps matching TRBD1 or TRBD2 (5 bases each). The CDR3 loop spans 16 amino acids. Germline CDR1 is MNHEY and CDR2 is SVGAGI. Trimming left V 4 bases short and J 5 bases short, with 17 bases between. This chain's CDR3 is CASSLTLGDVTGELFF. CDR3 bases: TGTGCCAGCAGTTTGACCCTAGGGGACGTGACCGGGGAGCTGTTTTTT.

CDR3 sequence reads: CAWSPATDLYEQYF. The CDR3 coding sequence is TGTGCCTGGAGTCCCGCGACAGACCTCTACGAGCAGTACTTC. The chain joins TRBV30 to TRBJ2-7; a possible D gene is TRBD1 (5 bases). Germline V gives CDR1 GTSNPN, CDR2 SVGIG (reference sequence). Deletions cut 2 bases from V and 3 bases from J, with 14 bases between. This CDR3 has 14 residues.

This chain connects TRBV7-9 to TRBJ2-7; D perhaps matches TRBD1 (6 bases). Trimming left V 5 bases short and J 0 bases short, with 20 bases between. The germline gives CDR1 SEHNR, CDR2 FQNEAQ (reference sequence). The CDR3 loop spans 17 amino acids. CDR3 in DNA: TGTGCCAGCAGCCTCGTTCCTGTGCTGGACAGCTCCTACGAGCAGTACTTC. Translation: CASSLVPVLDSSYEQYF. The whole variable domain, remainder taken from reference TRBV7-9 and TRBJ2-7, is DTGVSQNPRHKITKRGQNVTFRCDPISEHNRLYWYRQTLGQGPEFLTYFQNEAQLEKSRLLSDRFSAERPKGSFSTLEIQRTEQGDSAMYLCASSLVPVLDSSYEQYFGPGTRLTVT.

CDR3 nucleotide sequence: TGTGCCAGCACCCCTTTCGGGGGTAGCTCCTACAATGAGCAGTTCTTC. Translated, it gives CASTPFGGSSYNEQFF. This rearrangement joins TRBV5-4 to TRBJ2-1, with D possibly matching TRBD2 (6 bases). CDR1 is SGHNT, CDR2 YYREEE, per germline (reference sequence). The CDR3 is 16 amino acids. V was trimmed by 6 bases and J by 0 bases, leaving 16 bases between them. The full variable domain, with the rest looked up from reference TRBV5-4 and TRBJ2-1, is ETGVTQSPTHLIKTRGQQVTLRCSSQSGHNTVSWYQQALGQGPQFIFQYYREEENGRGNFPPRFSGLQFPNYSSELNVNALELDDSALYLCASTPFGGSSYNEQFFGPGTRLTVL.

This clonotype has just one count. V and J are TRBV20-1 and TRBJ2-1; D possibly uses TRBD1 or TRBD2 (6 bases each). This CDR3 spans 16 amino acids. V was cut by 0 bases and J by 4 bases, with 16 bases left in between. Germline loops: CDR1 DFQATT, CDR2 SNEGSKA (reference sequence). The CDR3, as DNA: TGCAGTGCTAGAGATACGGACAGCGGGCTATACAATGAGCAGTTCTTC. It codes for CSARDTDSGLYNEQFF.

V and J are TRBV12-3 or TRBV12-4 and TRBJ1-3; 9 positions match TRBD1. V dropped 2 bases and J dropped 3; count of bases not matched to a gene: 8. This CDR3 is built from 17 residues. The CDR3 region is CASSLRRDRVDGNTIYF. Written as DNA, the CDR3 is TGTGCCAGCAGTTTACGGAGGGACAGGGTCGATGGAAACACCATATATTTT.

The chain joins TRBV24-1 to TRBJ1-1, with D hard to call. V shed 5 bases and J shed 2 bases, with 8 bases lying between them. The CDR3 consists of 13 residues. Germline V lookup: CDR1 KGHDR, CDR2 SFDVKD. The DNA of the CDR3 is TGTGCCACCAGTGGGGGAGGTAACACTGAAGCTTTCTTT. This sequence encodes CATSGGGNTEAFF.

Only one count was recorded for this clonotype. The chain couples TRBV15 to TRBJ1-1, with D unclear. CDR1 LNHNV and CDR2 YYDKDF come from the germline V gene (reference sequence). Between the trimmed V and J ends, which lost 3 bases and 8 bases, there was a span of 7 bases. CDR3 length: 11 amino acids. CDR3 in amino acids: CATSSLTEAFF. The CDR3 region has the DNA TGTGCCACCAGCAGCCTCACCGAAGCTTTCTTT.

The chain has TRBV7-9 and TRBJ1-2; D uncertain. Trimming shortened V by 1 base and J by 2 bases, and 20 bases separated the two germline ends. There are 18 residues in the CDR3. Germline values: CDR1 SEHNR, CDR2 FQNEAQ (reference sequence). DNA of the CDR3: TGTGCCAGCAGCTTAGGGATGCCAGACCAGGCTCAAAACTATGGCTACACCTTC. Protein sequence: CASSLGMPDQAQNYGYTF.